This T cell receptor beta chain was identified during a study of cytomegalovirus exposure and HLA in healthy donors. The study, taken as a whole, reports: For TCR beta chains, V- and J-gene trimming was later linked to a missense DCLRE1C variant. Most CMV-associated TCR beta chains appeared HLA-restricted in a later analysis. Several of the most significant clusters were apparently associated with common viral pathogens in a later analysis.

Primers included in the PCR were 60 Vbeta and 13 Jbeta primers. TCRdb's copy holds only in-frame clones and misses some; the assay was immunoSEQ multiplex PCR. Of some 200,000 clones listed, around 85% were seen once; the top ten hold roughly 1.6%. Trimming left V 3 bases short and J 5 bases short, with 17 bases between. The CDR3 is 16 amino acids. CDR1 and CDR2 from the germline V gene are LNHDA and SQIVND (reference sequence). About this clone itself: Its specificity is unknown.

Participants comprised healthy donors of bone marrow. The sequenced material came from PBMCs. V gene TRBV19 combines with J gene TRBJ1-5; a weak D match, TRBD1 (5 bases). The sequence came from a man aged 50-60 years in good health and CMV-seronegative. The CDR3 protein is CASSIRQGNSHQPQHF. Written as DNA, the CDR3 is TGTGCCAGTAGTATTCGCCAGGGTAATTCTCATCAGCCCCAGCATTTT.